This T cell receptor (beta chain) derives from a study of cytomegalovirus exposure and HLA in healthy donors. Germline values: CDR1 SGHAT, CDR2 FQNNGV. The V and J ends lost 4 bases and 6 bases, in that order; junction bases with no gene match: 8. The CDR3 totals 16 residues. Method: immunoSEQ multiplex PCR; TCRdb's copy keeps in-frame clones and lacks some. The sample lists about 180,000 clones; 85% were seen once. This clonotype was obtained from a man aged 18 to 30 in good health and CMV-seropositive. The chain recombines TRBV11-2 with TRBJ2-1, with 11 bases identical to TRBD2. Sequencing was done on a sample of PBMCs. The CDR3 region is CASSSPLAGGLNEQFF. The CDR3 DNA reads as TGTGCCAGCAGCTCACCTCTAGCGGGAGGACTCAATGAGCAGTTCTTC.